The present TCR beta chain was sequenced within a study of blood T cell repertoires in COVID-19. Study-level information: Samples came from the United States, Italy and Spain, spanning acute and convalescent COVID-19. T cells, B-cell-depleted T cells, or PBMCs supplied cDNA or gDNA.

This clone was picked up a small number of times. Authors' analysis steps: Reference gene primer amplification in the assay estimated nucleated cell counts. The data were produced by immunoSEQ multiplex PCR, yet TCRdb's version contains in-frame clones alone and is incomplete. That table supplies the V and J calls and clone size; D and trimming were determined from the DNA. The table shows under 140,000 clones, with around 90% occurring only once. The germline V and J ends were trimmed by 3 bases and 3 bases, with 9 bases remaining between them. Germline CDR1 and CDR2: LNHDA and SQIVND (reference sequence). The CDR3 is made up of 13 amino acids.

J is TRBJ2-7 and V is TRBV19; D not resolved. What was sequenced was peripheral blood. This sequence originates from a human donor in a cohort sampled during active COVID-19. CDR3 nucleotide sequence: TGTGCCAGTAGTATCGGGTACAACTACGAGCAGTACTTC. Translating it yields CASSIGYNYEQYF.